Listed below are T cell receptor beta chains from one sample, sequenced in a study of blood T cell repertoires in COVID-19. Produced via immunoSEQ multiplex PCR; TCRdb's table is partial and in-frame only. The table records 140,000 or so clones, 87% of them present only once. Material for sequencing was PBMCs or T cells enriched from blood (not recorded which). Receptors originate from a man in his 60s who had recovered from COVID-19. Both conserved end residues are trimmed from each CDR3. The D gene is left open where the match is weak.

v_call: TRBV12-5; d_call: -; cdr3_aa: ASGLYPGVGTEAF
v_call: TRBV5-6; d_call: -; cdr3_aa: ASSSPGGVTNEKLF
v_call: TRBV5-5; d_call: -; cdr3_aa: ASSFRDTGFYGYT
v_call: TRBV7-8; d_call: TRBD2; cdr3_aa: ASSRGLAGETQY
v_call: TRBV5-1; d_call: TRBD1; cdr3_aa: ASSPTGGLYTGELF
v_call: TRBV27; d_call: TRBD1; cdr3_aa: ASRGQGHYGYT
v_call: TRBV6-6; d_call: -; cdr3_aa: ASSYAGQGYEQY
v_call: TRBV7-9; d_call: TRBD2; cdr3_aa: ASSYGAGRGDTQY
v_call: TRBV12-2; d_call: -; cdr3_aa: ASCHGDSQVTTNEKLF
v_call: TRBV5-1; d_call: -; cdr3_aa: ASRSGLGYT
v_call: TRBV27; d_call: -; cdr3_aa: ASSGPGEGKRGYT
v_call: TRBV10-1; d_call: TRBD2; cdr3_aa: ASSRTERGTTDTQY
v_call: TRBV18; d_call: -; cdr3_aa: ASSQASDNEQF
v_call: TRBV10-1; d_call: TRBD2; cdr3_aa: ASSPGGAADTQY
v_call: TRBV24-1; d_call: -; cdr3_aa: ATSLPGATDTQY
v_call: TRBV7-8; d_call: TRBD2; cdr3_aa: ASSPGGPSTDTQY
v_call: TRBV15; d_call: -; cdr3_aa: ATSGGPGRPSKETQY